The rows below give T cell receptor beta chains drawn from one sample of a study of radiation and T cells in renal cell carcinoma. The repertoire was sequenced with immunoSEQ multiplex PCR; TCRdb's copy has only in-frame clones and lacks some. Of about 130,000 clones listed, roughly 88% were seen once; the top ten hold around 13%. Here the sequenced sample was blood, taken from a patient whose treatment included radiotherapy and nephrectomy. The source of these receptors is a woman aged 45 to 65 with renal cell carcinoma. CDR3s include the opening cysteine and the closing phenylalanine or tryptophan. A D gene is named only where the DNA matches it firmly. Not every row has a clone size; where given, it reads once, few, many or a size class.

-	-	TRBV19	TRBJ1-5	TGTGCCAGTAGTTTACAGGGCCAGCCCCAGCATTTT	CASSLQGQPQHF
-	-	TRBV14	TRBJ1-3	TGTGCCAGCAGCCAGGACCATCGGGCTGGAAACACCATATATTTT	CASSQDHRAGNTIYF
-	-	TRBV4-1	TRBJ1-6	TGCGCCAGCAGCCAAGATTTGGCAGCTTATAATTCACCCCTCCACTTT	CASSQDLAAYNSPLHF
TRBD1	-	TRBV6-1	TRBJ1-2	TGTGCCAGCAGTGGACAGGGGGCGAGTACCTATGGCTACACCTTC	CASSGQGASTYGYTF
-	-	TRBV2	TRBJ2-5	TGTGCCAGCAGGGCTATGCCCCAAGAGACCCAGTACTTC	CASRAMPQETQYF
-	-	TRBV29-1	TRBJ1-3	TGCAGCGTTGCTGACTCACAGGGAAACACCATATATTTT	CSVADSQGNTIYF
-	-	TRBV30	TRBJ1-1	TGTGCCTGGAGCTCCGGACAGAACACTGAAGCTTTCTTT	CAWSSGQNTEAFF
-	-	TRBV13	TRBJ2-1	TGTGCCAGCAGCTTGGGGCCGAGGATGGGGGACAATGAGCAGTTCTTC	CASSLGPRMGDNEQFF
-	-	TRBV7-2	TRBJ2-3	TGTGCCAGCAGCCCCCAAAGGGGGAGGCTAGCTGCCATCGGTACGCAGTATTTT	CASSPQRGRLAAIGTQYF
TRBD2	-	TRBV5-1	TRBJ2-1	TGCGCCAGCAGTTGGGAGGGGACTAGCGGATTAAATGAGCAGTTCTTC	CASSWEGTSGLNEQFF
-	-	TRBV7-3	TRBJ2-6	TGTGCCAGCAGCCTAGGATCTGTCTCTGGGGCCAACGTCCTGACTTTC	CASSLGSVSGANVLTF
-	-	TRBV15	TRBJ2-5	TGTGCCACCAGCAGAGATCGGGCAGGGCTAGAGACCCAGTACTTC	CATSRDRAGLETQYF
TRBD2	-	TRBV29-1	TRBJ2-5	TGCAGCGTTGGGACCCCCGAGCGGGGGGACCAAGAGACCCAGTACTTC	CSVGTPERGDQETQYF
-	-	TRBV5-1	TRBJ2-1	TGCGCCAGCATGGCCACAATCAGAGACAATGAGCAGTTCTTC	CASMATIRDNEQFF
TRBD1	-	TRBV7-2	TRBJ2-3	TGTGCCAGCAGCTCACAGGGGTCAGATACGCAGTATTTT	CASSSQGSDTQYF
TRBD2	-	TRBV6-1	TRBJ2-1	TGTGCCAGCAGTGGACTAGCGGGGGAGTTCTACAATGAGCAGTTCTTC	CASSGLAGEFYNEQFF
-	-	TRBV5-8	TRBJ2-3	TGTGCCAGCAGCTTGGGCCCGTGGACAGATACGCAGTATTTT	CASSLGPWTDTQYF
-	-	TRBV7-9	TRBJ1-5	TGTGCCAGCAGCCCAGGTTTGACGCCCCAGCATTTT	CASSPGLTPQHF
-	-	TRBV28	TRBJ1-2	TGTGCCAGCAGTTTAATCGGGTACTATGGCTACACCTTC	CASSLIGYYGYTF
-	-	TRBV6-5	TRBJ1-2	TGTGCCAGCATCCGATCCCCCCGGGGTGGCTATGGCTACACCTTC	CASIRSPRGGYGYTF
-	-	TRBV6-5	TRBJ1-2	TGTGCCAGCAGTTCGCGGAATGGCTACACCTTC	CASSSRNGYTF
TRBD1	-	TRBV2	TRBJ2-4	TGTGCCAGCAGTCTCCGACAGGGAGAGGGCATTCAGTACTTC	CASSLRQGEGIQYF
-	few	TRBV6-1	TRBJ2-2	TGTGCCAGCACCCTCGTCTTCACCGGGGAGCTGTTTTTT	CASTLVFTGELFF
-	-	TRBV2	TRBJ1-2	TGTGCCAGCAGTGAAGAGGGTAGGCGGCGGGGCTACACCTTC	CASSEEGRRRGYTF
-	-	TRBV9	TRBJ1-2	TGTGCCAGCAGCGTAGGAGGAGGGTCCGTTGGCTACACCTTC	CASSVGGGSVGYTF
TRBD2	-	TRBV9	TRBJ2-1	TGTGCCAGCAGCCCCCGATCTAGCGGGGAAAGCAATGAGCAGTTCTTC	CASSPRSSGESNEQFF
-	-	TRBV19	TRBJ2-2	TGTGCCAGTAGTATTCGATCTCGGGATTTGGGCGGGGAGCTGTTTTTT	CASSIRSRDLGGELFF
-	-	TRBV7-9	TRBJ1-6	TGTGCCAGCAGCTCCCACCCGATGGGTTCACCCCTCCACTTT	CASSSHPMGSPLHF
-	-	TRBV18	TRBJ1-2	TGTGCCAGCTCAATATTACTGACACAACAGGGCCAAGCCTATGGCTACACCTTC	CASSILLTQQGQAYGYTF
-	-	TRBV5-5	TRBJ2-3	TGTGCCAGCAGCTTGGCCACTACCCGTGCCACAGATACGCAGTATTTT	CASSLATTRATDTQYF
TRBD1	-	TRBV7-6	TRBJ2-2	TGTGCCAGCAGGACAAACAGGGGCCCGAACACCGGGGAGCTGTTTTTT	CASRTNRGPNTGELFF
TRBD1	-	TRBV19	TRBJ2-2	TGTGCCAGTGGCAGGGGGCTAGGATCCGGGGAGCTGTTTTTT	CASGRGLGSGELFF
-	-	TRBV7-2	TRBJ2-5	TGTGCCAGCAGCCCCCCGGGACGGATGCAAGAGACCCAGTACTTC	CASSPPGRMQETQYF
-	-	TRBV15	TRBJ2-7	TGTGCCACCAGCCCCGAAAGATCCCGAACCTACGAGCAGTACTTC	CATSPERSRTYEQYF
-	-	TRBV18	TRBJ1-6	TGTGCCAGCTCACCAAGCGGCAATTCACCCCTCCACTTT	CASSPSGNSPLHF
-	-	TRBV7-9	TRBJ1-1	TGTGCCAGCAGCTTTGGTCCTGAAGCTTTCTTT	CASSFGPEAFF
-	-	TRBV5-5	TRBJ2-7	TGTGCCAGCAGCTTTTCAGGACATCAAACCTACGAGCAGTACTTC	CASSFSGHQTYEQYF
-	-	TRBV29-1	TRBJ1-2	TGCAGCGGTGAACGGGGATCCCTTGGCTACACCTTC	CSGERGSLGYTF
TRBD1	-	TRBV7-6	TRBJ2-2	TGTGCCAGCAGCTTAGGGCAGGGGGCTTCCGGGGAGCTGTTTTTT	CASSLGQGASGELFF
-	-	TRBV6-5	TRBJ1-2	TGTGCCAGCAGGAGGGGCCTCACCTCTGGCTACACCTTC	CASRRGLTSGYTF
TRBD1	-	TRBV5-1	TRBJ2-7	TGCGCCAGCAGCTTGGGAGGGTCGGGACAGATCTACGAGCAGTACTTC	CASSLGGSGQIYEQYF
-	-	TRBV19	TRBJ1-5	TGTGCCAGTAGTATATTTGGTTCGTTCCCAGGACGCAATCAGCCCCAGCATTTT	CASSIFGSFPGRNQPQHF
TRBD2	-	TRBV5-4	TRBJ2-7	TGTGCCAGCAGCATTTACTCCGGGACTATCGGGTCCTACGAGCAGTACTTC	CASSIYSGTIGSYEQYF
-	-	TRBV19	TRBJ1-1	TGTGCCAGTAGTATTCTCTCCTCAGGGGTGGGCACTGAAGCTTTCTTT	CASSILSSGVGTEAFF
-	-	TRBV5-4	TRBJ1-2	TGTGCCAGCAGCTCGAATACAGGGAATCCCTATGGCTACACCTTC	CASSSNTGNPYGYTF